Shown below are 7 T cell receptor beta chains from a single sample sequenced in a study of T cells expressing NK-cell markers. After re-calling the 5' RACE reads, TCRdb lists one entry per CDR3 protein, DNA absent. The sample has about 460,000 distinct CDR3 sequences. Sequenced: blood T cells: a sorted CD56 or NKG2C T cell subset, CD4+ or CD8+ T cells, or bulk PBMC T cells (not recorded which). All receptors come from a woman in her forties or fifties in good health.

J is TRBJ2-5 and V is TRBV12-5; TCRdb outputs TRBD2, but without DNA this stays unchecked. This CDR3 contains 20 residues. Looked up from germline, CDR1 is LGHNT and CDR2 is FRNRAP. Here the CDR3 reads CASGLVRLAGASFEQETQYF.

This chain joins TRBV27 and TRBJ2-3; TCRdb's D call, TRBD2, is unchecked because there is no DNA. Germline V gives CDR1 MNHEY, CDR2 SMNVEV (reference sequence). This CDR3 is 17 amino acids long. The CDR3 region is CASSLSPLASNTDTQYF.

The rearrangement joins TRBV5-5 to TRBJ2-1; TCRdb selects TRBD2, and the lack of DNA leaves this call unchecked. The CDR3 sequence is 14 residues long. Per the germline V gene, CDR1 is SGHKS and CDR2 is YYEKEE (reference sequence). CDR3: CASSPGTPMVEQFF.

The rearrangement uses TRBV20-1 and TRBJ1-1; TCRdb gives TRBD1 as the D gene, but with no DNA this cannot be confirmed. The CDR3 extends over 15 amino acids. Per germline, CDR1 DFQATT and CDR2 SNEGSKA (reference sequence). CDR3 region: CSARPMTGGYTEAFF.

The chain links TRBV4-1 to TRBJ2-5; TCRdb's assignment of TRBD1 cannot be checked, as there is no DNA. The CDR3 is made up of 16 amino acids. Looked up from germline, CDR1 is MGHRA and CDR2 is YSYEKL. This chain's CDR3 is CASSRGTGGFVETQYF.

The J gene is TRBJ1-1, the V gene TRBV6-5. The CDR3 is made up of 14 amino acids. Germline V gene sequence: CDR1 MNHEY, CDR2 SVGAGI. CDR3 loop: CASSYLGRSTEAFF.

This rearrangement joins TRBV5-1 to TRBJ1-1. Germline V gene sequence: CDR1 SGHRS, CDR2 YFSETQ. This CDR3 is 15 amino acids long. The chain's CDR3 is CASSLVAGPNTEAFF.